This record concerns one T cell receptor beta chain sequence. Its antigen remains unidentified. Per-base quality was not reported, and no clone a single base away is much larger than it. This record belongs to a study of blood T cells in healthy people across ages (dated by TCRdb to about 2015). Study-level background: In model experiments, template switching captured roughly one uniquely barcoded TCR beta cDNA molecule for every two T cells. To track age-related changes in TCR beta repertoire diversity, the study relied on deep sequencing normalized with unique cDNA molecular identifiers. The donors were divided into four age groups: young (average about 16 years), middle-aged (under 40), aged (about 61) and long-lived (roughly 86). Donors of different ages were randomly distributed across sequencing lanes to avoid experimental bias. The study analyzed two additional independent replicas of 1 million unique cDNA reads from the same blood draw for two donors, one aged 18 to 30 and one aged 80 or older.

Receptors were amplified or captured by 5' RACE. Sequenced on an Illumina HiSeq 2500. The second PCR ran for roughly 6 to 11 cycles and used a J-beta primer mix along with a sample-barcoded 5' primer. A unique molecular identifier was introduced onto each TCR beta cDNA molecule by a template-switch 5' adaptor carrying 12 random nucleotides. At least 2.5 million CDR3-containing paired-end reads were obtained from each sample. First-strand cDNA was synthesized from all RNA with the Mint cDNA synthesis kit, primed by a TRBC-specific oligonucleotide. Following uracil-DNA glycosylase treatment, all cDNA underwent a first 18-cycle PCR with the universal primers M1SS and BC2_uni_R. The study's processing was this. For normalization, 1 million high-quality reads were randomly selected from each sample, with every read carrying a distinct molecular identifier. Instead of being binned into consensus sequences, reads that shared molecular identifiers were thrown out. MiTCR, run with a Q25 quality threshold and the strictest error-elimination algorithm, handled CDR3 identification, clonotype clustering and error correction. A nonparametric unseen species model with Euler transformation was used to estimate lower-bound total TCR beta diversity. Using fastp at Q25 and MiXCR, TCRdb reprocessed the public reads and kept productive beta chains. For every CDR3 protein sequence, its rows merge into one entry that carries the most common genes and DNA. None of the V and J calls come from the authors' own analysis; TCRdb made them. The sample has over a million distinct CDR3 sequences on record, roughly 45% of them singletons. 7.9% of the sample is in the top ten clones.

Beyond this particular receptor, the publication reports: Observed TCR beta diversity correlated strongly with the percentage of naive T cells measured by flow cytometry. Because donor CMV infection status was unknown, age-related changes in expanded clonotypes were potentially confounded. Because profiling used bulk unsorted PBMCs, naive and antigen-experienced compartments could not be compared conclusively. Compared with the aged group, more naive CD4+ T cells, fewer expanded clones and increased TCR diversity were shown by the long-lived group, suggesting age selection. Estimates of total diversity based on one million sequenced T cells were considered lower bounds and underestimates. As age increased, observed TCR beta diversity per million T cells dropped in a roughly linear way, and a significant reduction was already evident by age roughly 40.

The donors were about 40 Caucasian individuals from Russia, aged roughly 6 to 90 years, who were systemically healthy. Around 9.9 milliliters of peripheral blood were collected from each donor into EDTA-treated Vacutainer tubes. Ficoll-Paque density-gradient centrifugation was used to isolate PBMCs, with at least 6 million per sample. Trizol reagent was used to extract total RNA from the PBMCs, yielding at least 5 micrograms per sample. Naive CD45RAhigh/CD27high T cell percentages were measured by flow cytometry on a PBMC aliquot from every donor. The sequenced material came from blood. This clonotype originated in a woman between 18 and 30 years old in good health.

The CDR3 protein sequence reads: CASSPQPAGVNEQFF. The DNA sequence is as follows: TGTGCCAGCAGCCCCCAACCGGCGGGAGTGAATGAGCAGTTCTTC. The V gene is TRBV3-1 and the J gene is TRBJ2-1; 7 central bases correspond to TRBD2. For this chain, trimming is 4 bases at the V end and 7 bases at the J end, and the number of junction bases without a gene match is 10. The germline V gene (reference sequence) specifies LGHDT as CDR1 and YNNKEL as CDR2. Spanning cysteine to phenylalanine, the CDR3 consists of 15 amino acids. Of the read, only the CDR3 DNA is kept; its 45 bases are in frame from base 1.